The rows below give T cell receptor beta chains drawn from one sample of a study of T cell responses to AZD1222 COVID-19 vaccine. Method: immunoSEQ multiplex PCR; TCRdb's copy keeps in-frame clones and lacks some. The data show 70,000 to 95,000 clones, approximately 90% seen once. The sequencing used peripheral blood, collected 28 days after the second AZD1222 dose. Source of these receptors: an adult who received the AZD1222 COVID-19 vaccine. CDR3s include the opening cysteine and the closing phenylalanine or tryptophan. The D gene is left open where the match is weak. For some rows the clone size is stated as once, few or many, or as a class when expanded; others skip it.

>TRBJ1-5|TRBV5-1|NA|NA
CASSLGPGGQPQHF
TGCGCCAGCAGCTTGGGACCCGGAGGGCAGCCCCAGCATTTT
>TRBJ1-5|TRBV27|once|NA
CASSFLDQPQHF
TGTGCCAGCAGTTTTCTAGATCAGCCCCAGCATTTT
>TRBJ2-1|TRBV6-1|NA|NA
CASSGWELSSYNEQFF
TGTGCCAGCAGTGGGTGGGAGCTGAGCTCCTACAATGAGCAGTTCTTC
>TRBJ2-5|TRBV2|NA|NA
CASRFQETQYF
TGTGCCAGCAGGTTCCAAGAGACCCAGTACTTC
>TRBJ2-7|TRBV20-1|NA|NA
CSASRGSSYEQYF
TGCAGTGCTAGTCGGGGCAGCTCCTACGAGCAGTACTTC
>TRBJ1-4|TRBV29-1|few|NA
CSVEETTPDEKLFF
TGCAGCGTTGAAGAGACCACCCCCGATGAAAAACTGTTTTTT
>TRBJ1-1|TRBV5-1|NA|TRBD1
CASSSRGQGAAEAFF
TGCGCCAGCAGCTCTAGGGGACAGGGCGCCGCTGAAGCTTTCTTT
>TRBJ2-1|TRBV6-5|NA|NA
CASSPERGGYNEQFF
TGTGCCAGCAGTCCCGAGAGGGGGGGCTACAATGAGCAGTTCTTC
>TRBJ1-1|TRBV21-1|NA|NA
CASSTRQGGEAFF
TGTGCCAGCAGCACAAGACAGGGAGGTGAAGCTTTCTTT
>TRBJ1-6|TRBV6-5|NA|NA
CASSYSRGDGDSPLHF
TGTGCCAGCAGTTACTCTCGAGGGGATGGGGATTCACCCCTCCACTTT
>TRBJ2-2|TRBV7-9|NA|NA
CASSYRGRRLAVTGELFF
TGTGCCAGCAGCTACAGGGGGAGGAGACTAGCGGTTACCGGGGAGCTGTTTTTT
>TRBJ2-1|TRBV2|NA|NA
CASSEEEYNEQFF
TGTGCCAGCAGTGAGGAGGAGTACAATGAGCAGTTCTTC
>TRBJ2-3|TRBV7-9|NA|NA
CASSLGAGITDTQYF
TGTGCCAGCAGCTTAGGGGCGGGAATCACAGATACGCAGTATTTT
>TRBJ1-2|TRBV16|NA|NA
CASSQLTIMYYGYTF
TGTGCCAGCAGCCAATTGACAATCATGTACTATGGCTACACCTTC
>TRBJ1-2|TRBV5-1|NA|NA
CASSTQSTNYGYTF
TGCGCCAGCAGCACGCAGAGTACTAACTATGGCTACACCTTC
>TRBJ1-3|TRBV13|NA|NA
CASSLDGQLSGNTIYF
TGTGCCAGCAGCTTAGATGGACAGCTCTCTGGAAACACCATATATTTT
>TRBJ1-6|TRBV6-1|NA|NA
CASSEGPSYNSPLHF
TGTGCCAGCAGTGAAGGACCGTCCTATAATTCACCCCTCCACTTT
>TRBJ2-3|TRBV5-1|few|NA
CASSLRSVADTQYF
TGCGCCAGCAGCTTGCGAAGCGTTGCAGATACGCAGTATTTT
>TRBJ1-4|TRBV27|NA|TRBD1
CASSKNRGLGNEKLFF
TGTGCCAGCAGCAAGAACAGGGGGCTCGGTAATGAAAAACTGTTTTTT
>TRBJ2-2|TRBV5-1|NA|TRBD2
CASSPSGRAGGELFF
TGCGCCAGCAGCCCTAGCGGGAGGGCCGGCGGGGAGCTGTTTTTT
>TRBJ2-5|TRBV7-2|NA|NA
CASSLGLGKETQYF
TGTGCCAGCAGCTTAGGGCTGGGCAAAGAGACCCAGTACTTC
>TRBJ2-1|TRBV9|NA|TRBD2
CASSVELAGGNEQFF
TGTGCCAGCAGCGTAGAGCTAGCGGGGGGCAATGAGCAGTTCTTC
>TRBJ1-1|TRBV7-9|NA|NA
CASSPQGMTEAFF
TGTGCCAGCAGCCCGCAGGGGATGACTGAAGCTTTCTTT
>TRBJ1-1|TRBV28|NA|NA
CASNTNTEAFF
TGTGCCAGCAACACCAACACTGAAGCTTTCTTT
>TRBJ2-5|TRBV4-1|NA|TRBD2
CASSQALGLAQETQYF
TGCGCCAGCAGCCAAGCCCTAGGACTAGCGCAAGAGACCCAGTACTTC
>TRBJ2-3|TRBV5-1|NA|NA
CASSSGRGIGTDTQYF
TGCGCCAGCAGCTCCGGAAGGGGAATCGGCACAGATACGCAGTATTTT
>TRBJ2-7|TRBV11-2|NA|TRBD2
CASSQGLAGPYEQYF
TGTGCCAGCAGCCAGGGACTAGCGGGCCCTTACGAGCAGTACTTC
>TRBJ1-1|TRBV5-1|NA|NA
CASSLDSTRQAFF
TGCGCCAGCAGCTTGGATTCAACTCGTCAAGCTTTCTTT
>TRBJ1-5|TRBV30|NA|TRBD1
CAWSVGTGRGEPQHF
TGTGCCTGGAGTGTCGGGACAGGGAGGGGGGAGCCCCAGCATTTT
>TRBJ2-3|TRBV3-1/TRBV3-2|NA|NA
CASSPNRGTDTQYF
TGTGCCAGCAGCCCAAACAGGGGCACAGATACGCAGTATTTT
>TRBJ2-1|TRBV4-2|NA|NA
CASSPTLSSYNEQFF
TGTGCCAGCAGCCCGACTCTATCCTCCTACAATGAGCAGTTCTTC
>TRBJ1-5|TRBV6-5|NA|NA
CASSFPQSYQPQHF
TGTGCCAGCAGCTTCCCCCAATCTTATCAGCCCCAGCATTTT
>TRBJ2-3|TRBV19|NA|TRBD2
CASRLATSTDTQYF
TGTGCCAGTAGACTAGCGACTAGCACAGATACGCAGTATTTT
>TRBJ1-2|TRBV29-1|NA|NA
CSVERGLAFYGYTF
TGCAGCGTTGAAAGGGGGTTAGCGTTCTATGGCTACACCTTC
>TRBJ1-1|TRBV18|NA|NA
CASSPQTGRLLTEAFF
TGTGCCAGCTCACCACAAACCGGGAGGCTACTGACTGAAGCTTTCTTT
>TRBJ2-3|TRBV5-5|NA|TRBD1
CASSFFGTGAGDTQYF
TGTGCCAGCAGCTTCTTCGGGACAGGGGCGGGAGATACGCAGTATTTT
>TRBJ2-2|TRBV6-5|NA|NA
CASSLIGVSGGELFF
TGTGCCAGCAGCCTCATTGGAGTGAGTGGCGGGGAGCTGTTTTTT
>TRBJ1-3|TRBV7-9|once|NA
CASRWTAPISGNTIYF
TGTGCCAGCAGGTGGACAGCCCCTATCTCTGGAAACACCATATATTTT
>TRBJ1-1|TRBV7-3|NA|NA
CASSFGGRTEAFF
TGTGCCAGCAGCTTCGGGGGGCGAACTGAAGCTTTCTTT
>TRBJ2-3|TRBV5-1|NA|NA
CASSLGRKTDTQYF
TGCGCCAGCAGCTTGGGGCGGAAAACAGATACGCAGTATTTT
>TRBJ1-2|TRBV6-2/TRBV6-3|NA|NA
CASSRGGGATYGYTF
TGTGCCAGCAGCCGTGGTGGGGGGGCTACCTATGGCTACACCTTC
>TRBJ1-5|TRBV6-1|once|NA
CASSVVRGRGSNQPQHF
TGTGCCAGCAGTGTGGTCAGGGGAAGAGGTAGCAATCAGCCCCAGCATTTT
>TRBJ2-1|TRBV5-1|NA|TRBD2
CASSWGLAGTYNEQFF
TGCGCCAGCAGCTGGGGACTAGCGGGGACCTACAATGAGCAGTTCTTC
>TRBJ1-4|TRBV19|NA|TRBD1
CASSTRQGAPPHEKLFF
TGTGCCAGTAGTACTCGACAGGGGGCGCCCCCTCATGAAAAACTGTTTTTT
>TRBJ2-1|TRBV7-6|NA|NA
CASSLVRGRYNEQFF
TGTGCCAGCAGCTTAGTCAGGGGGAGGTACAATGAGCAGTTCTTC
>TRBJ1-6|TRBV2|NA|NA
CASSGGSLHSPLHF
TGTGCCAGCAGTGGCGGGAGTTTACATTCACCCCTCCACTTT
>TRBJ1-1|TRBV2|NA|NA
CASRPGRPTEAFF
TGTGCCAGCAGACCCGGCCGGCCCACTGAAGCTTTCTTT
>TRBJ1-4|TRBV5-4|NA|NA
CASSLEGYEKLFF
TGTGCCAGCAGCTTGGAGGGATATGAAAAACTGTTTTTT
>TRBJ2-3|TRBV5-1|few|NA
CASSSSGGPTDTQYF
TGCGCCAGCAGCTCCTCCGGGGGACCCACAGATACGCAGTATTTT
>TRBJ2-5|TRBV13|NA|TRBD2
CASSMLLGTSGGAWWETQYF
TGTGCCAGCAGCATGCTCCTCGGGACTAGCGGGGGGGCCTGGTGGGAGACCCAGTACTTC
>TRBJ1-4|TRBV28|few|NA
CASSFEGSEKLFF
TGTGCCAGCAGTTTCGAAGGATCGGAAAAACTGTTTTTT
>TRBJ2-7|TRBV18|NA|TRBD1
CASSPATGTASYEQYF
TGTGCCAGCTCACCAGCGACCGGGACAGCTTCCTACGAGCAGTACTTC
>TRBJ1-5|TRBV5-6|once|TRBD1
CASSLSGGDQPQHF
TGTGCCAGCAGCTTGTCAGGGGGCGATCAGCCCCAGCATTTT
>TRBJ2-2|TRBV15|NA|NA
CATSRGPRETGELFF
TGTGCCACCAGCAGAGGGCCTCGGGAGACCGGGGAGCTGTTTTTT
>TRBJ1-3|TRBV12-3/TRBV12-4|NA|NA
CASNWGPGNTIYF
TGTGCCAGCAATTGGGGCCCTGGAAACACCATATATTTT
>TRBJ1-1|TRBV25-1|NA|NA
CASSGRRRRAEAFF
TGTGCCAGCAGTGGCCGTCGTCGGCGGGCTGAAGCTTTCTTT
>TRBJ1-5|TRBV6-4|NA|NA
CASSVREGHQPQHF
TGTGCCAGCAGCGTCAGGGAGGGGCATCAGCCCCAGCATTTT
>TRBJ2-7|TRBV19|NA|TRBD1
CASKGGQGSYEQYF
TGTGCCAGTAAGGGGGGACAGGGGAGCTACGAGCAGTACTTC
>TRBJ1-2|TRBV14|NA|NA
CASSQFTDNYGYTF
TGTGCCAGCAGCCAATTTACAGATAACTATGGCTACACCTTC